Each of the 29 T cell receptor beta chains below was sequenced from the same sample in a study of blood T cell repertoires in COVID-19. The table came from immunoSEQ multiplex PCR; TCRdb's copy has only in-frame clones and leaves some out. The sample consists of roughly 220,000 clones, approximately 90% of them appearing once. Material for sequencing was PBMCs or T cells enriched from blood (not recorded which). The receptors stem from a woman in her 40s with acute COVID-19.

The CDR3 bases are TGTGCCAGCAGCAAAGCGGGTTTTTCTGACAGGGACACTGAAGCTTTCTTT. Protein product: CASSKAGFSDRDTEAFF. The rearrangement links TRBV21-1 to TRBJ1-1; the DNA was not compared with TRBD1, the D call given in the table. TRBV21-1 is a pseudogene segment. This CDR3 is built from 17 residues.

V gene TRBV7-9 combines with J gene TRBJ1-6, with D possibly TRBD1 on 6 matching bases. The length of the CDR3 is 17 residues. CDR1 is SEHNR, CDR2 FQNEAQ, per germline (reference sequence). V was shortened by 0 bases and J by 5 bases, with 14 bases between the two germline ends. As DNA, the CDR3 is TGTGCCAGCAGCTTAGCTTCACAGGGTATAGATAATTCACCCCTCCACTTT. Encoded protein: CASSLASQGIDNSPLHF.

The rearrangement joins TRBV5-6 to TRBJ2-7; 8 bases are shared with TRBD1. V trimming: 0 bases; J trimming: 1 base; junction bases outside the gene matches: 6. Germline CDR1 reads SGHDT; CDR2 reads YYEEEE. The CDR3 loop spans 16 amino acids. This chain's CDR3 is CASSLAKGQGSYEQYV. Written as DNA, the CDR3 is TGTGCCAGCAGCTTGGCCAAAGGACAGGGATCCTACGAGCAGTACGTC.

The chain links TRBV28 to TRBJ1-5, with D unresolved. The CDR3 runs to 12 residues. In germline, CDR1 is MDHEN, CDR2 SYDVKM. V was pared by 5 bases and J by 3 bases, with 5 bases between. CDR3 in amino acids: CASSAINQPQHF. The CDR3 DNA reads as TGTGCCAGCAGTGCTATCAATCAGCCCCAGCATTTT. Together with reference TRBV28 and TRBJ1-5, the CDR3 gives the full variable domain: DVKVTQSSRYLVKRTGEKVFLECVQDMDHENMFWYRQDPGLGLRLIYFSYDVKMKEKGDIPEGYSVSREKKERFSLILESASTNQTSMYLCASSAINQPQHFGDGTRLSIL.

This chain links TRBV29-1 with TRBJ1-4; a weak D match, TRBD1 (5 bases). The V end was cut by 6 bases, the J end by 1 base, with 9 bases between. The CDR3 loop spans 13 amino acids. Germline CDR1 is SQVTM and CDR2 is ANQGSEA. This CDR3 is CSVTRETNEKLFF. CDR3 DNA sequence: TGCAGCGTAACCAGGGAAACTAATGAAAAACTGTTTTTT.

A single count supports this clone. J is TRBJ2-4 and V is TRBV5-6, with D possibly matching TRBD2 (5 bases). CDR1 and CDR2 (germline): SGHDT, YYEEEE. Between the trimmed V and J ends, which lost 0 bases and 4 bases, there was a span of 8 bases. This CDR3 spans 14 amino acids. CDR3 residues: CASSLGRGKNIQYF. For the CDR3, the DNA is TGTGCCAGCAGCTTGGGGAGAGGGAAAAACATTCAGTACTTC.

The gene calls are TRBV6-2 or TRBV6-3 and TRBJ2-1; 7 positions agree with TRBD2. The V gene end was trimmed by 1 base and the J gene end by 7 bases; junction bases not matched to a gene: 4. The CDR3 spans 14 residues. Germline V gene lookup returns CDR1 MNHEY and CDR2 SVGEGT. In DNA form, the CDR3 reads TGTGCCAGCAGTTACTGGGGGGGTGGTAATGAGCAGTTCTTC. This sequence encodes CASSYWGGGNEQFF.

V usage is TRBV20-1 and J usage is TRBJ1-2; D not resolved. Germline CDR1 is DFQATT and CDR2 is SNEGSKA (reference sequence). This CDR3 contains 12 residues. The V gene lost 3 bases and the J gene lost 4 bases, with 9 bases spanning the gap. The CDR3 DNA reads TGCAGTGCTAGTGCGGGGATCTATGGCTACACCTTC. It codes for CSASAGIYGYTF.

The V call is TRBV6-5, the J call TRBJ1-4; D may be TRBD1 (5 bases). Germline CDR1 MNHEY, CDR2 SVGAGI. This CDR3 has 14 amino acids. Trimming took 7 bases from V and 8 from J, leaving 17 bases between them. CDR3 region: CASKIGVNQEKLFF. The DNA of the CDR3 is TGTGCCAGCAAAATAGGGGTCAATCAGGAAAAACTGTTTTTT.

This clone was recorded only once. The chain joins TRBV5-1 to TRBJ2-7; 11 bases are shared with TRBD1. Germline V gene sequence: CDR1 SGHRS, CDR2 YFSETQ. V shed 5 bases and J 4 bases; nucleotides not matched to a gene: 8. CDR3 length equals 15 residues. In DNA form, the CDR3 reads TGCGCCAGCAGTCCACCCGGGACAGGGGGATACGAGCAGTACTTC. Amino acids: CASSPPGTGGYEQYF.

V gene TRBV11-3 combines with J gene TRBJ1-3, with D hard to call. Germline-derived CDR1 and CDR2 are SGHNT and YENEEA. The CDR3 has 13 residues. V lost 1 base and J 2 bases, leaving 3 bases between the germline ends. In DNA form, the CDR3 reads TGTGCCAGCAGCTTAGGGCCTGGAAACACCATATATTTT. Protein sequence: CASSLGPGNTIYF.

The CDR3 bases are TGTGCCAGTAGTCCCCCGAGACAGGGGGTGTGGGGCTACACCTTC. The encoded protein is CASSPPRQGVWGYTF. This chain links TRBV19 with TRBJ1-2; TRBD1 agrees at 9 bases. Germline V gene lookup returns CDR1 LNHDA and CDR2 SQIVND (reference sequence). The junction had 12 bases not matched to a gene; V was cut back by 5 bases and J by 8 bases. CDR3 length equals 15 residues. Full variable domain (remainder filled in from reference TRBV19 and TRBJ1-2): DGGITQSPKYLFRKEGQNVTLSCEQNLNHDAMYWYRQDPGQGLRLIYYSQIVNDFQKGDIAEGYSVSREKKESFPLTVTSAQKNPTAFYLCASSPPRQGVWGYTFGSGTRLTVV.

CDR3 nucleotides: TGTGCCAGCAGTTCGGAGGGGGAAAAACTGTTTTTT. Its protein product is CASSSEGEKLFF. This chain joins TRBV27 and TRBJ1-4; TRBD1 might be the D (5 bases). V lost 4 bases, J lost 8 bases, and 8 bases lay in between. This CDR3 spans 12 amino acids. Germline loops: CDR1 MNHEY, CDR2 SMNVEV (reference sequence).

The J gene is TRBJ1-3, the V gene TRBV27, with D tentatively TRBD1 (6 bases). Germline-derived CDR1 and CDR2 are MNHEY and SMNVEV (reference sequence). V was clipped by 3 bases and J by 1 base, with 13 bases between them. CDR3 size: 16 residues. CDR3 protein: CASSFRAGESGNTIYF. The CDR3 region has the DNA TGTGCCAGCAGTTTTAGGGCAGGGGAGTCTGGAAACACCATATATTTT.

The V and J genes are TRBV5-1 and TRBJ1-1; TRBD1 is a possible D gene (6 bases). The CDR3 spans 15 residues. V lost 4 bases and J 1 base, leaving 14 bases between the germline ends. Germline lookup yields CDR1 SGHRS and CDR2 YFSETQ. CDR3 nucleotides: TGCGCCAGCAGCGTGACAGGACCTACGAACACTGAAGCTTTCTTT. It yields the protein CASSVTGPTNTEAFF. The whole variable domain, remainder taken from reference TRBV5-1 and TRBJ1-1, is KAGVTQTPRYLIKTRGQQVTLSCSPISGHRSVSWYQQTPGQGLQFLFEYFSETQRNKGNFPGRFSGRQFSNSRSEMNVSTLELGDSALYLCASSVTGPTNTEAFFGQGTRLTVV.

This clone appeared a few times. The chain has TRBV19 and TRBJ2-7; TRBD1 matches at 8 bases. Germline-derived CDR1 and CDR2 are LNHDA and SQIVND (reference sequence). V lost 5 bases and J lost 0; bases outside the gene matches: 3. The CDR3 runs to 14 residues. The CDR3 region has the DNA TGTGCCAGTAGTCGGACAGGGTTCTCCTACGAGCAGTACTTC. Amino acid sequence: CASSRTGFSYEQYF.

The chain employs TRBV2 and TRBJ2-2, with 8 bases that match TRBD1. Germline V gene sequence: CDR1 SNHLY, CDR2 FYNNEI. The trim removed 7 bases at V and 4 bases at J, leaving 5 bases unmatched. The CDR3 extends over 14 amino acids. Written as DNA, the CDR3 is TGTGCCAGCACTCAGGGGGCCACCACCGGGGAGCTGTTTTTT. It translates to CASTQGATTGELFF.

This rearrangement joins TRBV12-3 or TRBV12-4 to TRBJ1-1, with D perhaps matching TRBD1 (6 bases). The CDR3 runs 13 residues. The V gene lost 6 bases and the J gene lost 8 bases, with 16 bases spanning the gap. The CDR3 region is CASRSTVTGEAFF. Written as DNA, the CDR3 is TGTGCCAGCAGATCGACTGTAACAGGGGAAGCTTTCTTT.

In its sample, this clone was seen once. The chain couples TRBV4-1 to TRBJ2-3; D unresolved. This CDR3 region has 14 residues. Germline CDR1 MGHRA, CDR2 YSYEKL. Trimming shortened V by 1 base and J by 0 bases, and 5 bases separated the two germline ends. The CDR3 loop reads CASSQGASTDTQYF. CDR3 bases: TGCGCCAGCAGCCAAGGAGCGAGCACAGATACGCAGTATTTT.

The count of this clone is one. This sequence joins TRBV3-1 (or the pseudogene TRBV3-2) and TRBJ1-3; TRBD1 agrees at 8 bases. Germline V gene sequence: CDR1 LGHDT, CDR2 YNNKEL (reference sequence). J gave up 5 bases and V 3 bases, and 3 bases lay outside the gene matches. CDR3 length: 14 residues. This chain's CDR3 is CASSHDRGRNTIYF. The CDR3 DNA follows: TGTGCCAGCAGCCACGACAGGGGTAGAAACACCATATATTTT.

V usage is TRBV11-2 and J usage is TRBJ1-1; maybe TRBD1 (6 bases). Germline loops: CDR1 SGHAT, CDR2 FQNNGV. Trimming stripped 1 base from V and 0 bases from J, with 12 bases between. The CDR3 consists of 16 residues. As DNA, the CDR3 is TGTGCCAGCAGCTTAGGCGGGCAGGGGATGAACACTGAAGCTTTCTTT. This sequence encodes CASSLGGQGMNTEAFF.

The chain has TRBV18 and TRBJ1-1, with 7 bases aligning to TRBD1. Germline V gene data show CDR1 as KGHSH and CDR2 as LQKENI. The CDR3 runs to 14 residues. Trimming at V came to 4 bases and at J to 0 bases, leaving 2 bases not matched to a gene. CDR3 in DNA: TGTGCCAGCTCACGGGACAGAATGAACACTGAAGCTTTCTTT. Translated, it gives CASSRDRMNTEAFF.

CDR3 in amino acids: CASSQGQRNTEAFF. The CDR3 DNA sequence: TGCGCCAGCAGCCAGGGACAGCGGAACACTGAAGCTTTCTTT. This chain connects TRBV4-1 to TRBJ1-1; TRBD1 matches at 7 bases. The CDR3 extends over 14 amino acids. Germline V gene data show CDR1 as MGHRA and CDR2 as YSYEKL. V shed 3 bases, J shed 1 base, and the junction held 2 bases outside the gene matches.

The rearrangement uses TRBV25-1 and TRBJ1-2; 7 bases line up with TRBD1. Germline V gene sequence: CDR1 MGHDK, CDR2 SYGVNS. CDR3 size: 14 residues. V shed 3 bases, J shed 8 bases, and the junction held 9 bases outside the gene matches. CDR3 region: CASSEATYRGGYTF. The DNA for the CDR3 is TGTGCCAGCAGTGAGGCTACTTACAGGGGAGGCTACACCTTC.

Comment on this clone: Relative to the germline gene, one junction end is altered; a read error may explain this. The V gene is TRBV14, the J gene TRBJ2-1, with 8 bases fitting TRBD2. The CDR3 extends over 13 amino acids. CDR1 is SGHDN, CDR2 FVKESK, per germline. CDR3 protein: CASGGGGYSEQFF. DNA of the CDR3: TGTGCCTCGGGTGGCGGGGGGTACAGTGAGCAGTTCTTC.

The rearrangement joins TRBV27 to TRBJ1-5; TRBD1 aligns across 7 bases. There are 15 residues in the CDR3. V gave up 4 bases and J gave up 2 bases; unmatched junction bases: 5. CDR1 and CDR2 (germline): MNHEY, SMNVEV (reference sequence). Here the CDR3 reads CASSSNRGGNQPQHF. As DNA, the CDR3 is TGTGCCAGCAGTTCTAACAGGGGCGGCAATCAGCCCCAGCATTTT.

The CDR3 loop reads CASSRGQGYNEQFF. The DNA for the CDR3 is TGTGCCAGCAGTCGCGGACAGGGGTACAATGAGCAGTTCTTC. The chain carries TRBV6-5 and TRBJ2-1; 9 bases fit TRBD1. Trimming at V came to 5 bases and at J to 4 bases, leaving 3 bases not matched to a gene. Germline V gives CDR1 MNHEY, CDR2 SVGAGI. The CDR3 length is 14 residues.

The chain combines TRBV5-6 with TRBJ1-2; D possibly corresponds to TRBD1 (6 bases). Germline V gives CDR1 SGHDT, CDR2 YYEEEE. The CDR3 has 16 amino acids. V shed 1 base and J shed 2 bases, with 15 bases lying between them. CDR3 coding DNA: TGTGCCAGCAGCTTGTTGACAGGTGGAAGAAACTATGGCTACACCTTC. This encodes CASSLLTGGRNYGYTF.

This chain links TRBV6-6 with TRBJ1-4; TRBD1 aligns across 8 bases. This CDR3 spans 13 amino acids. Unmatched junction bases numbered 4, after V lost 5 bases and J lost 8 bases. The germline CDR1 and CDR2 sequences are MNHNY and SVGAGI (reference sequence). DNA of the CDR3: TGTGCCAGCAGTCCACGGACAGGGGAAAAACTGTTTTTT. Amino acids: CASSPRTGEKLFF.